This T cell receptor beta chain was found in a study of early T cells in non-severe SARS-CoV-2 infection. On the study more broadly: Bulk RNA isolated from unsorted whole blood underwent sequencing; chains were not paired.

V dropped 1 base and J dropped 7 bases, with 13 bases sitting between them. Per germline, CDR1 WSHSY and CDR2 SAAADI. The CDR3 is 14 residues long. This clonotype was seen a handful of times. Using its own MiXCR run on the 5' RACE reads, TCRdb lists one record per CDR3 protein. The sample carries some 61,000 distinct CDR3 sequences, less than 15% recorded once. The chain joins TRBV10-2 to TRBJ1-2; D is unresolved. The receptor's source is an adult who was a healthcare worker with PCR-confirmed SARS-CoV-2 infection or an uninfected control (not recorded which). The material sequenced was whole blood. CDR3 amino acids: CASSELMARGGYTF. The CDR3 DNA is TGCGCCAGCAGTGAGTTAATGGCTCGAGGTGGCTACACCTTC.